The next 15 T cell receptor beta chains were all read from a single sample in a study of T cell responses to AZD1222 COVID-19 vaccine. Produced via immunoSEQ multiplex PCR; TCRdb's table is partial and in-frame only. The sample records 70,000 to 95,000 clones, approximately 86% being singletons. Sequencing used peripheral blood, obtained 28 days after the second AZD1222 dose. The receptors were gathered from an adult who received the AZD1222 COVID-19 vaccine.

This chain uses TRBV30 with TRBJ1-5, with D unresolved. This CDR3 contains 13 residues. Germline loops: CDR1 GTSNPN, CDR2 SVGIG (reference sequence). V was clipped by 2 bases and J by 0 bases, with 5 bases between them. This CDR3 is CAWSLPSNQPQHF. The CDR3 coding sequence is TGTGCCTGGAGTTTGCCTAGCAATCAGCCCCAGCATTTT.

This clone was seen a single time. The V gene is TRBV19, the J gene TRBJ1-6; D uncertain. The V gene's germline CDR1 is LNHDA and CDR2 SQIVND (reference sequence). Trimming took 10 bases from V and 2 from J, leaving 18 bases between them. The length of the CDR3 is 16 residues. CDR3 nucleotide sequence: TGTGCCACAAACCGGGCCGCGACGGCCTATAATTCACCCCTCCACTTT. Residues: CATNRAATAYNSPLHF.

The chain recombines TRBV27 with TRBJ1-2; 10 bases fit TRBD1. The V gene's germline CDR1 is MNHEY and CDR2 SMNVEV (reference sequence). V shed 3 bases and J 8 bases; nucleotides not matched to a gene: 6. The CDR3 sequence is 14 residues long. This CDR3 reads CASSFRQGARGYTF. The CDR3 DNA sequence: TGTGCCAGCAGTTTTCGACAGGGGGCGAGAGGCTACACCTTC.

The chain recombines TRBV12-3 or TRBV12-4 with TRBJ2-4; D is unclear. The CDR3 spans 13 residues. Trimming pared 5 bases from V and 7 bases from J, leaving 12 bases between. Here the CDR3 reads CASSGRLGNIQYF. DNA of the CDR3: TGTGCCAGCAGTGGCAGGTTGGGGAACATTCAGTACTTC.

This chain connects TRBV28 to TRBJ2-7, with D unclear. The CDR3 is 14 amino acids. Per germline, CDR1 MDHEN and CDR2 SYDVKM. V was pared by 4 bases and J by 0 bases, with 10 bases between. The CDR3 DNA is TGTGCCAGCAGTTCATTAGCCCCCTCCTACGAGCAGTACTTC. It codes for CASSSLAPSYEQYF.

The chain employs TRBV27 and TRBJ2-7; possibly TRBD1 for D (6 bases). V shed 2 bases and J shed 3 bases, with 17 bases lying between them. This CDR3 is 16 amino acids long. Germline CDR1 and CDR2: MNHEY and SMNVEV (reference sequence). The CDR3 region has the DNA TGTGCCAGCAGTTTAGCGGCGGAGCAGGGGATCTACGAGCAGTACTTC. This codes for CASSLAAEQGIYEQYF.

This chain uses TRBV4-1 with TRBJ2-7; 9 nucleotides agree with TRBD1. The CDR3 sequence is 14 residues long. Germline CDR1 reads MGHRA; CDR2 reads YSYEKL. J gave up 4 bases and V 8 bases, and 9 bases lay outside the gene matches. The CDR3 loop is CASSSGTGKYEQYF. Here the CDR3 DNA reads TGCGCCAGCTCCTCCGGGACAGGGAAATACGAGCAGTACTTC.

The rearrangement uses TRBV5-6 and TRBJ2-7; TRBD1 might be the D (6 bases). V lost 2 bases and J lost 6, with 12 bases in between. The CDR3 is 13 amino acids. Germline CDR1 reads SGHDT; CDR2 reads YYEEEE. CDR3 loop: CASSFRTGREQYF. The CDR3 DNA reads TGTGCCAGCAGCTTCCGTACAGGGCGCGAGCAGTACTTC.

V usage is TRBV6-2 or TRBV6-3 and J usage is TRBJ2-1; 8 nucleotides line up with TRBD2. Germline loops: CDR1 MNHEY, CDR2 SVGEGT. The CDR3 runs 15 residues. The ends lost 5 bases at V and 7 bases at J; junction bases unmatched: 10. The CDR3 protein is CASSPSGTRWNEQFF. The CDR3 DNA is TGTGCCAGCAGTCCCTCCGGGACTAGGTGGAATGAGCAGTTCTTC.

J is TRBJ2-1 and V is TRBV5-1, with TRBD2 identical over 8 bases. Germline loops: CDR1 SGHRS, CDR2 YFSETQ. Trimming cost V 1 base and J 0 bases; bases outside gene matches: 3. The CDR3 runs to 16 residues. The CDR3 here is CASSLTSGSSYNEQFF. CDR3 sequence (DNA): TGCGCCAGCAGCTTGACTAGCGGTAGCTCCTACAATGAGCAGTTCTTC.

The J gene is TRBJ1-5, the V gene TRBV7-9; 7 bases map to TRBD1. Germline V gives CDR1 SEHNR, CDR2 FQNEAQ (reference sequence). There are 15 residues in the CDR3. After removal of 5 bases from V and 3 bases from J, the junction contained 7 bases not matched to a gene. CDR3: CASSIDRANNQPQHF. CDR3 sequence (DNA): TGTGCCAGCAGCATCGACAGGGCCAACAATCAGCCCCAGCATTTT.

V usage is TRBV30 and J usage is TRBJ1-5, with D tentatively TRBD1 (5 bases). Germline V gene lookup returns CDR1 GTSNPN and CDR2 SVGIG (reference sequence). V lost 6 bases and J 1 base, leaving 7 bases between the germline ends. This CDR3 comprises 12 residues. CDR3 region: CACRGSNQPQHF. CDR3 DNA sequence: TGTGCCTGTCGGGGGAGCAATCAGCCCCAGCATTTT.

The J gene is TRBJ2-7, the V gene TRBV5-1; 9 nucleotides match TRBD1. CDR3 length: 15 residues. CDR1 and CDR2 (germline): SGHRS, YFSETQ. V was clipped by 0 bases and J by 2 bases; unmatched bases: 3. The CDR3 spells CASSLGDRVPYEQYF. In nucleotides, the CDR3 is TGCGCCAGCAGCTTGGGGGACAGGGTTCCCTACGAGCAGTACTTC.

This rearrangement joins TRBV11-3 to TRBJ2-3; a weak D match, TRBD1 (6 bases). Trimming took off 5 bases at V and 2 bases at J, with 20 bases between the two ends. This CDR3 has 17 amino acids. Germline-derived CDR1 and CDR2 are SGHNT and YENEEA. This CDR3 reads CASSPHGQGHFTDTQYF. CDR3 coding DNA: TGTGCCAGCAGCCCCCACGGGCAGGGGCACTTCACAGATACGCAGTATTTT.

This clone was seen only once. J is TRBJ2-7 and V is TRBV4-3, with D maybe TRBD2 (5 bases). The ends were cut back, 10 bases at V and 2 bases at J, with 18 bases in the middle. CDR1 and CDR2 (germline): LGHNA, YSLEER. This CDR3 contains 14 residues. This CDR3 reads CATQSQLGAYEQYF. The CDR3 DNA follows: TGCGCCACCCAGAGCCAGCTGGGAGCCTACGAGCAGTACTTC.